Reported below is one TCR beta chain. Its target is unknown. These data belong to a study of T cell repertoires in cytomegalovirus infection. Study background: Indicated by public TCR beta signatures were CMV infection and matching HLA type.

TCRdb re-called the reads through MiXCR, storing one row per CDR3 protein. The data contain roughly 720,000 distinct CDR3 sequences, approximately 40% of them singletons. Findings and limits, study-wide: Clonotype analysis showed dominance of the ex vivo response by HLA-C-restricted CMV-specific TCR beta clonotypes. People with CMV and the relevant HLA were identified by cumulative public TCR beta family frequency.

This CDR3 is built from 12 residues. V gave up 6 bases and J gave up 5 bases, with 8 bases separating them. The germline gives CDR1 SNHLY, CDR2 FYNNEI. The sequence derives from a human donor in good health (CMV status not recorded). Some clones in this sample may be carry-over from other donors' samples. The rearrangement uses TRBV2 and TRBJ2-4; D possibly corresponds to TRBD2 (6 bases). The source material was PBMCs. The CDR3 bases are TGTGCCAGCAGCGCGGGACAAAACATTCAGTACTTC. Translation: CASSAGQNIQYF.